Sequencing of this T cell receptor beta chain was carried out in a study of shared clonotypes between healthy human individuals. Whole-study findings and limits: Clonotype sharing levels among donors were expected to vary with sequencing depth.

As to this clone: The antigen is unknown. In the same sample, other DNA sequences code for this CDR3.

The split of CD4+ cells yielded CD45RA+ naive and CD45RA-negative memory subsets. Sequenced by immunoSEQ multiplex PCR; TCRdb stores in-frame clones only, minus some. The data hold 950,000 to 1,300,000 clones, with around four fifths observed a single time. The CDR3 is 12 amino acids. CDR1 and CDR2 from the germline V gene are LNHDA and SQIVND (reference sequence). V was shortened by 5 bases and J by 1 base, with 4 bases between the two germline ends. The chain has TRBV19 and TRBJ2-3; D gene uncertain. The TCR comes from a man aged 18 to 29 in good health. Source material: memory CD4+ T cells sorted from blood. Subset indicated: CD45RA-negative fraction. The CDR3 sequence: CASSPGTDTQYF. In DNA, the CDR3 is TGTGCCAGTAGTCCTGGCACAGATACGCAGTATTTT.